This record looks at one T cell receptor beta chain sequence and its context. The antigen is undetermined. This specimen comes from a study of OX40 agonist ivuxolimab in advanced cancers. Looking at the study overall: The mean age was 60 years, ranging from about 23 to 79, with 80% to 85% of participants male. Study results and limitations: CD8+ T cells averaged more expanded clones than CD4+. The study did not work out the antigen specificity of the expanded peripheral T cells.

Germline assignment: CDR1 KGHSH and CDR2 LQKENI. The CDR3 is 14 residues long. Deletions cut 3 bases from V and 3 bases from J, with 9 bases between. Here immunoSEQ multiplex PCR was the method, and the copy in TCRdb shows in-frame clones only, minus some. The sample consists of 59,000 or so clones, around 82% of them appearing once. The TCR originated in an adult with an advanced solid tumor such as melanoma, head and neck, liver or kidney cancer. The sample here was CD4+ or CD8+ T cells sorted from blood, taken in a trial of the OX40 agonist ivuxolimab. The V gene is TRBV18, the J gene TRBJ2-1, with a tentative D call TRBD2 (5 bases). The CDR3 spells CASSPPTSYNEQFF. The CDR3 nucleotides read TGTGCCAGCTCACCGCCAACTAGCTACAATGAGCAGTTCTTC.